These 14 T cell receptor beta chains were all obtained from the same sample, sequenced in a study. TCRdb independently ran MiXCR on the RT-PCR reads; one entry per CDR3 protein. The sample comprises about 700,000 distinct CDR3 sequences, more than 13% of which are singletons, and around 3.3% rests with the top ten. The sample comprised memory CD4+ T cells from blood. Receptors originate from a female donor in good health, serving as a healthy control.

The chain carries TRBV7-2 and TRBJ1-3, with D unresolved. CDR3 size: 16 residues. Trimming took 2 bases from V and 0 from J, leaving 11 bases between them. The germline CDR1 and CDR2 sequences are SGHTA and FQGNSA. The DNA of the CDR3 is TGTGCCAGCAGCTTATTCCCGGTGGGCTCTGGAAACACCATATATTTT. As protein: CASSLFPVGSGNTIYF. The entire variable domain, with the rest obtained from reference TRBV7-2 and TRBJ1-3, is as follows: GAGVSQSPSNKVTEKGKDVELRCDPISGHTALYWYRQSLGQGLEFLIYFQGNSAPDKSGLPSDRFSAERTGGSVSTLTIQRTQQEDSAVYLCASSLFPVGSGNTIYFGEGSWLTVV.

Only a few counts were recorded for this clonotype. The chain is built from TRBV5-8 and TRBJ1-1; TRBD1 might be the D (6 bases). This CDR3 has 14 amino acids. Looked up from germline, CDR1 is SGHTS and CDR2 is YDEGEE. Trimming stripped 3 bases from V and 1 base from J, with 10 bases between. The CDR3 reads CASSSDRSNTEAFF. The CDR3, as DNA: TGTGCCAGCAGCTCGGACAGATCGAACACTGAAGCTTTCTTT.

The chain is built from TRBV29-1 and TRBJ1-1, with a weak D call TRBD1 (5 bases). Germline loops: CDR1 SQVTM, CDR2 ANQGSEA. Trimming stripped 0 bases from V and 4 bases from J, with 12 bases between. The CDR3 runs to 14 residues. The CDR3 region has the DNA TGCAGCGTTGAAGACAGGACACAAGGCACTGAAGCTTTCTTT. Its translation: CSVEDRTQGTEAFF.

This clonotype was observed many times. The chain recombines TRBV6-4 with TRBJ2-1, with 10 positions matching TRBD1. The junction had 4 bases not matched to a gene; V was cut back by 10 bases and J by 4 bases. CDR1 is MRHNA and CDR2 is SNTAGT in the germline V gene. The CDR3 is 13 amino acids. The chain's CDR3 is CATRQGAYNEQFF. For the CDR3, the DNA is TGTGCCACCCGACAGGGGGCGTACAATGAGCAGTTCTTC.

The table lists this clonotype with a few counts. The chain joins TRBV7-2 to TRBJ2-1; 9 bases are shared with TRBD1. CDR3 length: 15 amino acids. The germline V gene has CDR1 SGHTA and CDR2 FQGNSA. V gave up 3 bases and J gave up 8 bases; unmatched junction bases: 8. CDR3 nucleotide sequence: TGTGCCAGCAGCTTGCAGGGACAGGGAATGGATGAGCAGTTCTTC. This codes for CASSLQGQGMDEQFF.

The sample holds a few counts of this clonotype. DNA for the CDR3: TGTGCCAGCAGTGAATATAACGAGCAGTACTTC. This translates into CASSEYNEQYF. This rearrangement joins TRBV2 to TRBJ2-7, with D uncertain. Trimming shortened V by 2 bases and J by 5 bases, and 4 bases separated the two germline ends. CDR3 length: 11 residues. Germline loops: CDR1 SNHLY, CDR2 FYNNEI. The variable domain in full, with the rest retrieved from reference TRBV2 and TRBJ2-7, is EPEVTQTPSHQVTQMGQEVILRCVPISNHLYFYWYRQILGQKVEFLVSFYNNEISEKSEIFDDQFSVERPDGSNFTLKIRSTKLEDSAMYFCASSEYNEQYFGPGTRLTVT.

This clonotype was picked up many times. The chain recombines TRBV29-1 with TRBJ2-1, with 10 positions matching TRBD2. V lost 6 bases to trimming and J lost 9 bases; unmatched junction nucleotides: 8. The length of the CDR3 is 13 residues. CDR1 and CDR2 from the germline V gene are SQVTM and ANQGSEA. This CDR3 is CSVGLAGDLEQFF. The CDR3 DNA follows: TGCAGCGTCGGCCTAGCGGGAGACCTTGAGCAGTTCTTC.

The chain joins TRBV7-3 to TRBJ2-2; no reliable D call. Germline V gives CDR1 SGHTA, CDR2 FQGTGA. The germline V and J ends were trimmed by 1 base and 1 base, with 10 bases remaining between them. This CDR3 is built from 16 residues. This CDR3 is CASSLIWAKNTGELFF. In DNA, the CDR3 is TGTGCCAGCAGCTTAATATGGGCTAAGAACACCGGGGAGCTGTTTTTT.

This clonotype came up many times. The chain joins TRBV24-1 to TRBJ2-3, with a possible D match to TRBD2 (5 bases). CDR1 and CDR2 from the germline V gene are KGHDR and SFDVKD. V lost 9 bases and J 6 bases, leaving 15 bases between the germline ends. There are 13 residues in the CDR3. CDR3 DNA: TGTGCCACCGAAGGCGCGTCGGGGGATACGCAGTATTTT. The encoded protein is CATEGASGDTQYF.

The sample holds many counts of this clonotype. The chain uses TRBV12-3 or TRBV12-4 and TRBJ2-1; tentatively, D is TRBD1 (6 bases). CDR3 length equals 14 residues. Trimming shortened V by 7 bases and J by 5 bases, and 15 bases separated the two germline ends. The CDR3 spells CASMRGTSDNEQFF. For the CDR3, the DNA is TGTGCCAGCATGAGAGGGACAAGCGACAATGAGCAGTTCTTC.

This clonotype has a handful of counts. J is TRBJ2-3 and V is TRBV6-5, with TRBD2 identical over 8 bases. The length of the CDR3 is 15 residues. Germline values: CDR1 MNHEY, CDR2 SVGAGI. The junction had 5 bases not matched to a gene; V was cut back by 6 bases and J by 0 bases. The CDR3 DNA is TGTGCCAGCAGAGCCACTAGCGGTAGCACAGATACGCAGTATTTT. Encoded protein: CASRATSGSTDTQYF.

The chain employs TRBV29-1 and TRBJ2-6; D is possibly TRBD1 (6 bases). CDR3 length equals 14 residues. The germline V and J ends were trimmed by 6 bases and 2 bases, with 11 bases remaining between them. Germline-derived CDR1 and CDR2 are SQVTM and ANQGSEA. The CDR3 here is CSVFSGAGANVLTF. Written as DNA, the CDR3 is TGCAGCGTATTTTCAGGGGCTGGGGCCAACGTCCTGACTTTC.

This chain connects TRBV4-1 to TRBJ1-2, with TRBD1 as a possible D gene (6 bases). Looked up from germline, CDR1 is MGHRA and CDR2 is YSYEKL. Trimming stripped 4 bases from V and 3 bases from J, with 12 bases between. The CDR3 contains 14 residues. As DNA, the CDR3 is TGCGCCAGCAGCCCCGGGGGGCTGGACTATGGCTACACCTTC. It codes for CASSPGGLDYGYTF.

The J gene is TRBJ1-2, the V gene TRBV9, with D possibly matching TRBD1 (5 bases). V was shortened by 1 base and J by 7 bases, with 11 bases between the two germline ends. The CDR3 sequence is 13 residues long. CDR1 and CDR2 (germline): SGDLS, YYNGEE. CDR3 nucleotides: TGTGCCAGCAGCGTAAGAGGGCAGGGTGGCTACACCTTC. It codes for CASSVRGQGGYTF.